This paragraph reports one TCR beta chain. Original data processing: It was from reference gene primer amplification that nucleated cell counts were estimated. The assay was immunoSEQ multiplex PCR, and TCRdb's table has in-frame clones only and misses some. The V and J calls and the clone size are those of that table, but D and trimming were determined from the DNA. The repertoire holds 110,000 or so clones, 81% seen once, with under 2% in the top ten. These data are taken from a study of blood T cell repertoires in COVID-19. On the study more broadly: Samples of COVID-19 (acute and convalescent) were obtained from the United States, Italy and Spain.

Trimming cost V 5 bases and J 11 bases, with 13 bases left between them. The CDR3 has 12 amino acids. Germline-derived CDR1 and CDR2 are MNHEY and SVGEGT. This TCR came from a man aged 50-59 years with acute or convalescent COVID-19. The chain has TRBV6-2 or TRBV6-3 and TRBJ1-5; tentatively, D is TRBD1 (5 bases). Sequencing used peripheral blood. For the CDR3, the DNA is TGTGCCAGCAGTCCGCAGGGTGGGGCCCAGCATTTT. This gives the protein CASSPQGGAQHF.